One and the same sample provided the 30 T cell receptor beta chains below, sequenced in a study of graft-versus-host responses after intestinal transplantation. The antigens of these receptors remain unknown. This table comes from immunoSEQ multiplex PCR, and its TCRdb copy is limited to in-frame clones, with some not included. The table lists approximately 50,000 clones, roughly 84% of them singletons. The source was unstimulated CD4+ T cells sorted from spleen or lymph node cells, collected before transplant. The receptors stem from a human donor who was the organ donor for an intestinal transplant.

This clone was recorded once. This rearrangement joins TRBV19 to TRBJ1-2, with D unclear. The CDR3 length is 13 residues. V was pared by 1 base and J by 4 bases, with 7 bases between. The germline gives CDR1 LNHDA, CDR2 SQIVND (reference sequence). The CDR3 region is CASSIGSIYGYTF. The CDR3 DNA reads TGTGCCAGTAGTATAGGTTCCATCTATGGCTACACCTTC.

This rearrangement joins TRBV29-1 to TRBJ2-7; 12 bases are shared with TRBD1. CDR3 size: 14 residues. V lost 4 bases and J lost 1; bases outside the gene matches: 2. Germline V lookup: CDR1 SQVTM, CDR2 ANQGSEA. DNA of the CDR3: TGCAGCGTTGGGGACAGGGGGCGTTCCTACGAGCAGTACTTC. Translation: CSVGDRGRSYEQYF.

J is TRBJ2-1 and V is TRBV18; 10 nucleotides match TRBD1. In germline, CDR1 is KGHSH, CDR2 LQKENI. This CDR3 has 16 residues. After removal of 2 bases from V and 1 base from J, the junction contained 2 bases not matched to a gene. The CDR3 region has the DNA TGTGCCAGCTCACCAAAGGGACAGGGGTCCTACAATGAGCAGTTCTTC. This encodes CASSPKGQGSYNEQFF.

The genes are TRBV19 and TRBJ2-1, with 8 bases identical to TRBD2. Losses at the gene ends were 3 bases for V and 3 bases for J; bases not matched to a gene: 1. The CDR3 contains 14 residues. CDR1 is LNHDA and CDR2 is SQIVND in the germline V gene (reference sequence). The CDR3 spells CASSIRGGYNEQFF. The CDR3 DNA follows: TGTGCCAGTAGTATCCGGGGGGGCTACAATGAGCAGTTCTTC.

The gene calls are TRBV19 and TRBJ2-7; the match to TRBD1 covers 9 bases. The ends lost 5 bases at V and 2 bases at J; junction bases unmatched: 4. CDR3 size: 14 residues. Germline V gene data show CDR1 as LNHDA and CDR2 as SQIVND (reference sequence). The CDR3 DNA follows: TGTGCCAGTAGTTACCGGGACAGGGCCTACGAGCAGTACTTC. Translation: CASSYRDRAYEQYF.

For the CDR3, the DNA is TGTGCCTGGACCAGACTAGCGGGAGGCCACCCTCAGTACTTC. It codes for CAWTRLAGGHPQYF. This rearrangement joins TRBV30 to TRBJ2-5; 13 bases line up with TRBD2. In germline, CDR1 is GTSNPN, CDR2 SVGIG (reference sequence). Germline trimming cut 4 bases from V and 11 bases from J; bases unmatched to any gene: 10. This CDR3 is built from 14 residues. Supplemented by reference TRBV30 and TRBJ2-5, the full variable domain reads SQTIHQWPATLVQPVGSPLSLECTVEGTSNPNLYWYRQAAGRGLQLLFYSVGIGQISSEVPQNLSASRPQDRQFILSSKKLLLSDSGFYLCAWTRLAGGHPQYFGPGTRLLVL.

The chain combines TRBV6-6 with TRBJ2-4, with D possibly matching TRBD2 (5 bases). Germline V gene data show CDR1 as MNHNY and CDR2 as SVGAGI (reference sequence). The CDR3 spans 15 residues. V was shortened by 8 bases and J by 0 bases, with 14 bases between the two germline ends. This chain's CDR3 is CASRDLILAKNIQYF. The CDR3 DNA follows: TGTGCCAGCCGGGATCTCATTCTAGCCAAAAACATTCAGTACTTC.

The V call is TRBV7-9, the J call TRBJ1-4; 8 bases fit TRBD1. This CDR3 spans 14 amino acids. J was trimmed by 8 bases and V by 4 bases; bases with no gene match: 6. Germline V lookup: CDR1 SEHNR, CDR2 FQNEAQ (reference sequence). CDR3 sequence: CASSWTGKQEKLFF. In nucleotides, the CDR3 is TGTGCCAGCAGCTGGACAGGGAAGCAAGAAAAACTGTTTTTT.

This rearrangement joins TRBV5-4 to TRBJ2-3; D remains ambiguous. In germline, CDR1 is SGHNT, CDR2 YYREEE (reference sequence). CDR3 length: 15 residues. V dropped 2 bases and J dropped 0 bases, with 10 bases sitting between them. The CDR3 region has the DNA TGTGCCAGCAGCTTAGATTTAGCTAGCACAGATACGCAGTATTTT. Translated: CASSLDLASTDTQYF.

The chain has TRBV7-9 and TRBJ2-1; D is undetermined. Between the trimmed V and J ends, which lost 2 bases and 2 bases, there was a span of 16 bases. Germline V gene data show CDR1 as SEHNR and CDR2 as FQNEAQ (reference sequence). The CDR3 contains 17 residues. CDR3 residues: CASSLWGPDIPYNEQFF. CDR3 in DNA: TGTGCCAGCAGCTTATGGGGTCCCGATATCCCCTACAATGAGCAGTTCTTC.

This clone was seen just once. V usage is TRBV21-1 and J usage is TRBJ2-5; TRBD2 was called by the table and not checked on the DNA. TRBV21-1 is termed a pseudogene. The CDR3 has 15 amino acids. The CDR3 region has the DNA TGTGCCAGCAGGGGTACAGGGAGGGTATGCGAGACCCAGTACTTC. Its protein product is CASRGTGRVCETQYF.

This clone has just one count. The CDR3, as DNA: TGTGCAGGGAGCGGGGCGGAGCTGTTTTTT. Encoded protein: CAGSGAELFF. The chain uses TRBV30 and TRBJ2-2; 7 bases are shared with TRBD2. The CDR3 runs 10 residues. Per the germline V gene, CDR1 is GTSNPN and CDR2 is SVGIG (reference sequence).

This clone has only one observation. The chain has TRBV6-1 and TRBJ1-1; no reliable D call. CDR1 and CDR2 from the germline V gene are MNHNS and SASEGT. With 6 bases removed from V and 0 bases from J, the gap between germline ends came to 8 bases. The CDR3 covers 13 residues. The chain's CDR3 is CASRSPMNTEAFF. The CDR3 nucleotides are TGTGCCAGCAGGAGCCCAATGAACACTGAAGCTTTCTTT.

This clone showed up just once. This rearrangement joins TRBV7-8 to TRBJ2-5; 11 bases agree with TRBD1. The germline gives CDR1 SGHVS, CDR2 FQNEAQ. The V and J ends lost 2 bases and 4 bases, in that order; junction bases with no gene match: 3. CDR3 length: 15 amino acids. The CDR3 loop is CASSLIGTGGETQYF. CDR3 coding DNA: TGTGCCAGCAGCTTAATCGGGACAGGGGGAGAGACCCAGTACTTC.

V is TRBV7-8 and J is TRBJ2-1, with 7 bases fitting TRBD2. Unmatched junction bases numbered 13, after V lost 5 bases and J lost 6 bases. Germline V gene sequence: CDR1 SGHVS, CDR2 FQNEAQ. The CDR3 is made up of 16 amino acids. The CDR3: CASSKRVASGRNEQFF. The CDR3 DNA sequence: TGTGCCAGCAGCAAAAGAGTGGCTAGCGGACGCAATGAGCAGTTCTTC.

This chain connects TRBV7-9 to TRBJ1-6, with D tentatively TRBD1 (6 bases). Trimming stripped 5 bases from V and 1 base from J, with 9 bases between. CDR1 is SEHNR, CDR2 FQNEAQ, per germline (reference sequence). This CDR3 spans 15 amino acids. The CDR3 is CASSDTGSYNSPLHF. In DNA, the CDR3 is TGTGCCAGCAGCGATACAGGGTCCTATAATTCACCCCTCCACTTT.

The chain combines TRBV18 with TRBJ2-5; 11 bases map to TRBD1. The trim removed 2 bases at V and 7 bases at J, leaving 0 bases unmatched. CDR1 KGHSH and CDR2 LQKENI come from the germline V gene. The CDR3 contains 13 residues. Here the CDR3 reads CASSPGTGGTQYF. CDR3 DNA: TGTGCCAGCTCACCAGGGACAGGGGGGACCCAGTACTTC.

This clone has only one observation. V usage is TRBV6-5 and J usage is TRBJ2-4, with 7 bases lining up with TRBD2. CDR1 is MNHEY, CDR2 SVGAGI, per germline. The CDR3 contains 15 residues. Trimming at V came to 2 bases and at J to 6 bases, leaving 7 bases not matched to a gene. The chain's CDR3 is CASSYDWGGGNIQYF. CDR3 DNA: TGTGCCAGCAGTTACGATTGGGGCGGGGGAAACATTCAGTACTTC.

Notes on this clone: Different DNA sequences within this sample yield the same CDR3. The V and J genes are TRBV30 and TRBJ2-7; 10 nucleotides agree with TRBD2. Germline-derived CDR1 and CDR2 are GTSNPN and SVGIG (reference sequence). The CDR3 is 12 amino acids. The chain's CDR3 is CAGAGGPYEQYF. The CDR3 region has the DNA TGTGCTGGAGCGGGAGGGCCCTACGAGCAGTACTTC.

The rearrangement joins TRBV19 to TRBJ1-2; 7 bases agree with TRBD1. Germline CDR1 and CDR2: LNHDA and SQIVND (reference sequence). J gave up 5 bases and V 3 bases, and 9 bases lay outside the gene matches. CDR3 length: 15 amino acids. This CDR3 is CASSISPDRRYGYTF. The DNA of the CDR3 is TGTGCCAGTAGTATTAGCCCGGACAGGCGTTATGGCTACACCTTC.

The V gene is TRBV7-9, the J gene TRBJ2-5; 8 bases match TRBD2. V lost 5 bases, J lost 5 bases, and 10 bases stayed unmatched. The CDR3 covers 15 residues. Germline CDR1 SEHNR, CDR2 FQNEAQ (reference sequence). CDR3 protein: CASSPGGQGGETQYF. In nucleotides, the CDR3 is TGTGCCAGCAGCCCGGGAGGGCAGGGCGGGGAGACCCAGTACTTC.

The V call is TRBV4-1, the J call TRBJ2-5, with D perhaps assigned TRBD1 or TRBD2 (7 bases each). The V gene's germline CDR1 is MGHRA and CDR2 YSYEKL. This CDR3 comprises 16 residues. The V and J ends lost 4 bases and 1 base respectively, with 16 bases between them. The CDR3 DNA reads TGCGCCAGCAGCCCCCGACAGGGAGGGCTCCAAGAGACCCAGTACTTC. It codes for CASSPRQGGLQETQYF.

V gene TRBV30 combines with J gene TRBJ1-6, with 8 bases lining up with TRBD1. With 5 bases clipped from V and 10 bases from J, the junction kept 13 bases outside the gene matches. Germline V gene lookup returns CDR1 GTSNPN and CDR2 SVGIG (reference sequence). The CDR3 has 15 residues. In DNA form, the CDR3 reads TGTGCCTGGGGGGAAGGACAGGGCCTCCTATCACCCCTCCACTTT. Translated: CAWGEGQGLLSPLHF.

V and J are TRBV2 and TRBJ2-5; 7 nucleotides agree with TRBD2. J was trimmed by 1 base and V by 8 bases; bases with no gene match: 10. The CDR3 has 15 amino acids. In germline, CDR1 is SNHLY, CDR2 FYNNEI. CDR3 in amino acids: CASGGVSGSQETQYF. The CDR3, as DNA: TGTGCCAGCGGGGGGGTATCGGGGTCCCAAGAGACCCAGTACTTC.

This chain uses TRBV5-6 with TRBJ2-3; 7 nucleotides align to TRBD1. V trimming: 5 bases; J trimming: 7 bases; junction bases outside the gene matches: 10. The CDR3 length is 14 residues. The germline CDR1 and CDR2 sequences are SGHDT and YYEEEE. CDR3 amino acids: CASRAQGTAHTQYF. As DNA, the CDR3 is TGTGCCAGCAGAGCCCAGGGGACAGCCCATACGCAGTATTTT.

This chain links TRBV11-3 with TRBJ1-2, with D perhaps matching TRBD1 (6 bases). Germline V gene lookup returns CDR1 SGHNT and CDR2 YENEEA. This CDR3 spans 14 amino acids. V was trimmed by 0 bases and J by 4 bases, leaving 9 bases between them. CDR3 coding DNA: TGTGCCAGCAGCTTAGATCTAGGGGGCTATGGCTACACCTTC. Translated: CASSLDLGGYGYTF.

The chain has TRBV7-2 and TRBJ2-3; D gene ambiguous. The CDR3 runs to 13 residues. Germline values: CDR1 SGHTA, CDR2 FQGNSA. The germline V and J ends were trimmed by 2 bases and 5 bases, with 8 bases remaining between them. CDR3 nucleotides: TGTGCCAGCAGCTTATCGATGGGAGATACGCAGTATTTT. Translating gives CASSLSMGDTQYF.

V and J are TRBV19 and TRBJ1-4; 10 positions match TRBD1. The CDR3 has 13 amino acids. Losses at the gene ends were 6 bases for V and 7 bases for J; bases not matched to a gene: 2. Per germline, CDR1 LNHDA and CDR2 SQIVND (reference sequence). The CDR3 nucleotides read TGTGCCAGTAGCCGGGACAGGGGTGAAAAACTGTTTTTT. Protein sequence: CASSRDRGEKLFF.

This sequence joins TRBV5-1 and TRBJ2-5; 8 nucleotides match TRBD2. CDR1 and CDR2 (germline): SGHRS, YFSETQ. J lost 5 bases, V lost 3 bases, and 12 bases had no gene match. The CDR3 has 16 amino acids. The chain's CDR3 is CASSSGLSGSGETQYF. The CDR3 DNA reads as TGCGCCAGCAGCTCCGGGTTGAGCGGGAGTGGGGAGACCCAGTACTTC.

The chain has TRBV10-2 and TRBJ1-2; D gene uncertain. The CDR3 extends over 12 amino acids. Between the trimmed V and J ends, which lost 6 bases and 4 bases, there was a span of 9 bases. The germline V gene has CDR1 WSHSY and CDR2 SAAADI. CDR3 loop: CASREGTYGYTF. The CDR3, as DNA: TGCGCCAGCAGGGAGGGTACCTATGGCTACACCTTC.